This entry describes one T cell receptor beta chain. This sample is part of a study of blood T cell repertoires in COVID-19. Method: immunoSEQ multiplex PCR; TCRdb's copy keeps in-frame clones and lacks some. The repertoire has about 230,000 clones, around nine tenths of them found once; the top ten carry 3% to 4%. The CDR3 contains 16 residues. The V gene lost 4 bases and the J gene lost 4 bases, with 18 bases spanning the gap. Germline assignment: CDR1 LNHDA and CDR2 SQIVND (reference sequence). The chain combines TRBV19 with TRBJ2-3, with D perhaps matching TRBD2 (7 bases). The source is a woman aged 25 to 45 with acute COVID-19. The sequencing sample was made of PBMCs or T cells enriched from blood (not recorded which). CDR3 DNA: TGTGCCAGTAGTAGCCGGGGGGCCCGGGGGGCAGATACGCAGTATTTT. It is translated as CASSSRGARGADTQYF.